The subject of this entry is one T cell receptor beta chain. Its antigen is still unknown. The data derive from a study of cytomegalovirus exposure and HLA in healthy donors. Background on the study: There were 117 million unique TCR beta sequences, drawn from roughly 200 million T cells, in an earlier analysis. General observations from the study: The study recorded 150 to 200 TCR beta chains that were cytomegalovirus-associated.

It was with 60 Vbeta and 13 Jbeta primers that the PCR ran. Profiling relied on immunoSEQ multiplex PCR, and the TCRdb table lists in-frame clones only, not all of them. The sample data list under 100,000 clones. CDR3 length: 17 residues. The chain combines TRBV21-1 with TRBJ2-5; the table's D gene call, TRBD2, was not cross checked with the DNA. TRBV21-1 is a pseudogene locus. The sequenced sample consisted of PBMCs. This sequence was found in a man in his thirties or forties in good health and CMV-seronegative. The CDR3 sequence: CASSKGRREVVGETQYF. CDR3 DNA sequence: TGTGCCAGCAGCAAAGGGCGCAGGGAGGTAGTGGGAGAGACCCAGTACTTC.